The TCR beta chain described here comes from a study of T cell responses to AZD1222 COVID-19 vaccine. Looked up from germline, CDR1 is SQVTM and CDR2 is ANQGSEA. This CDR3 region has 12 residues. Trimming stripped 4 bases from V and 6 bases from J, with 13 bases between. TCRdb's table, derived via immunoSEQ multiplex PCR, lists solely in-frame clones and lacks some. There are about 150,000 clones in the sample; over 85% occur only once, and about 19% lies in the top ten. The chain employs TRBV29-1 and TRBJ2-7; D is undetermined. The sample in question was peripheral blood, obtained on day 0 of AZD1222 vaccination. The TCR comes from an adult in good health. The CDR3: CSVARTPLEQYF. The CDR3 bases are TGCAGCGTTGCAAGGACCCCGCTCGAGCAGTACTTC.